This passage covers 25 T cell receptor beta chains from one sample sequenced in a study of early T cells in non-severe SARS-CoV-2 infection. TCRdb recomputed calls from the 5' RACE reads with MiXCR, one row per CDR3 protein. There are about 60,000 distinct CDR3 sequences in the sample; around 6% occur only once, and roughly 7% lies in the top ten. The material sequenced was whole blood. These receptors were taken from an adult who was a healthcare worker with PCR-confirmed SARS-CoV-2 infection or an uninfected control (not recorded which).

This clonotype came up many times. The J gene is TRBJ2-3, the V gene TRBV5-6, with unresolved D. V was cut by 1 base and J by 6 bases, with 15 bases left in between. From germline, CDR1 is SGHDT and CDR2 YYEEEE. CDR3 length: 15 amino acids. The CDR3 reads CASSLSRLASDTQYF. The CDR3 DNA is TGTGCCAGCAGCTTGTCTAGGCTGGCATCGGATACGCAGTATTTT.

This clonotype was detected ten times or more. This chain uses TRBV7-2 with TRBJ2-5, with D tentatively TRBD1 (6 bases). In germline, CDR1 is SGHTA, CDR2 FQGNSA. This CDR3 contains 15 residues. The ends were cut back, 4 bases at V and 5 bases at J, with 17 bases in the middle. The CDR3 is CASSWGPDRRETQYF. Written as DNA, the CDR3 is TGTGCCAGCAGCTGGGGGCCGGACAGAAGGGAGACCCAGTACTTC.

This clonotype was recorded many times. The rearrangement links TRBV19 to TRBJ2-7; TRBD1 aligns across 9 bases. The V gene end was trimmed by 6 bases and the J gene end by 3 bases; junction bases not matched to a gene: 6. Germline V gene lookup returns CDR1 LNHDA and CDR2 SQIVND (reference sequence). The CDR3 is made up of 14 amino acids. In DNA form, the CDR3 reads TGTGCCAGTAGCGAGGACAGGGGAATCTACGAGCAGTACTTC. This sequence encodes CASSEDRGIYEQYF.

This clonotype showed up many times. J is TRBJ2-1 and V is TRBV5-1; possibly TRBD1 for D (5 bases). The germline gives CDR1 SGHRS, CDR2 YFSETQ. The CDR3 is 12 amino acids. With 0 bases removed from V and 9 bases from J, the gap between germline ends came to 7 bases. In nucleotides, the CDR3 is TGCGCCAGCAGCTTGGAGGGGATTGAGCAGTTCTTC. Translating it yields CASSLEGIEQFF.

This clonotype was recorded many times. The chain combines TRBV10-3 with TRBJ1-5, with D perhaps matching TRBD1 (5 bases). CDR3 size: 15 residues. Germline V gives CDR1 ENHRY, CDR2 SYGVKD. Trimming removed 4 bases at V and 0 bases at J, with 10 bases between. CDR3 nucleotides: TGTGCCATCAGTGGGGGCCAATATAGCAATCAGCCCCAGCATTTT. This gives the protein CAISGGQYSNQPQHF.

This clonotype was picked up a small number of times. The gene calls are TRBV29-1 and TRBJ2-7, with D perhaps TRBD1 (7 bases). Trimming took 5 bases from V and 12 from J, leaving 26 bases between them. Germline CDR1 is SQVTM and CDR2 is ANQGSEA. The CDR3 spans 14 residues. The CDR3 here is CSVPKEGAQELRYF. CDR3 sequence (DNA): TGCAGCGTTCCCAAGGAGGGGGCTCAAGAGCTGCGGTACTTC.

The chain employs TRBV6-2 or TRBV6-3 and TRBJ1-5; 7 bases agree with TRBD1. The trim removed 5 bases at V and 7 bases at J, leaving 14 bases unmatched. The CDR3 extends over 16 amino acids. From germline, CDR1 is MNHEY and CDR2 SVGEGT. The DNA of the CDR3 is TGTGCCAGCAGTCGCCACGTTGGCCCAGGGGGACAGCCCCAGCATTTT. Translation: CASSRHVGPGGQPQHF.

Worth noting for this clonotype: At one end, the junction sequence differs from germline, possibly due to a read error. The chain carries TRBV27 and TRBJ2-1, with a possible D match to TRBD2 (5 bases). This CDR3 comprises 10 residues. The germline CDR1 and CDR2 sequences are MNHEY and SMNVEV (reference sequence). The chain's CDR3 is CASQAAQKVF. CDR3 coding DNA: TGTGCCAGCCAAGCGGCCCAGAAGGTCTTC.

The V gene is TRBV12-3 or TRBV12-4, the J gene TRBJ2-7, with D unclear. The CDR3 has 14 amino acids. The germline V and J ends were trimmed by 3 bases and 9 bases, with 18 bases remaining between them. This CDR3 reads CASSFEEFSGVQYF. The CDR3 bases are TGTGCCAGCAGTTTCGAAGAGTTTAGTGGAGTGCAGTACTTC.

This clonotype occurred a few times. The rearrangement joins TRBV19 to TRBJ2-5, with D perhaps matching TRBD1 (6 bases). Between the trimmed V and J ends, which lost 8 bases and 4 bases, there was a span of 23 bases. The CDR3 runs 16 residues. Germline V gene data show CDR1 as LNHDA and CDR2 as SQIVND (reference sequence). This CDR3 reads CASADGTRGTGETQYF. The CDR3 DNA reads TGTGCCAGTGCCGACGGGACCAGGGGAACCGGAGAGACCCAGTACTTC.

There are many counts of this clonotype. The CDR3 region is CASSPPGMSYEQYF. CDR3 DNA: TGTGCCAGCAGCCCCCCCGGGATGTCCTACGAGCAGTACTTC. This chain joins TRBV11-2 and TRBJ2-7; D possibly corresponds to TRBD2 (5 bases). V lost 5 bases and J lost 1, with 12 bases in between. CDR1 is SGHAT and CDR2 is FQNNGV in the germline V gene. The CDR3 runs to 14 residues.

This clonotype was picked up many times. The chain carries TRBV20-1 and TRBJ2-7; possibly TRBD1 for D (7 bases). The CDR3 is 13 amino acids. V gave up 3 bases and J gave up 1 base, with 10 bases separating them. CDR1 is DFQATT, CDR2 SNEGSKA, per germline (reference sequence). CDR3 region: CSASRGDSYEQYF. Written as DNA, the CDR3 is TGCAGTGCTAGCAGGGGGGATTCCTACGAGCAGTACTTC.

This clonotype came up many times. This chain joins TRBV4-1 and TRBJ2-1; 10 positions match TRBD2. This CDR3 is built from 16 residues. J gave up 7 bases and V 0 bases, and 6 bases lay outside the gene matches. Germline V gene data show CDR1 as MGHRA and CDR2 as YSYEKL. The CDR3 spells CASSQDLAGVRNEQFF. The DNA for the CDR3 is TGCGCCAGCAGCCAAGATCTAGCGGGAGTCCGGAATGAGCAGTTCTTC.

Many counts were recorded for this clonotype. J is TRBJ1-2 and V is TRBV11-1; no firm D call. V dropped 1 base and J dropped 0 bases, with 9 bases sitting between them. Per germline, CDR1 SGHAT and CDR2 FQDESV (reference sequence). The CDR3 has 15 residues. The CDR3 here is CASSLVPGPNYGYTF. CDR3 DNA sequence: TGTGCCAGCAGCTTAGTTCCAGGCCCTAACTATGGCTACACCTTC.

The gene calls are TRBV5-1 and TRBJ1-1, with D perhaps matching TRBD1 (5 bases). The CDR3 is 16 amino acids. V lost 3 bases to trimming and J lost 1 base, with 16 bases between them. Germline loops: CDR1 SGHRS, CDR2 YFSETQ. Here the CDR3 DNA reads TGCGCCAGCAGCTCAACTTACGGACACCCGAACACTGAAGCTTTCTTT. It codes for CASSSTYGHPNTEAFF.

The CDR3 here is CASSVAGGIEGQYF. The CDR3 DNA follows: TGTGCCAGCAGCGTAGCGGGGGGAATTGAGGGGCAGTACTTC. The rearrangement joins TRBV9 to TRBJ2-7; 7 bases align to TRBD2. Trimming took 0 bases from V and 9 from J; bases not matched to a gene: 9. Germline loops: CDR1 SGDLS, CDR2 YYNGEE. CDR3 length: 14 residues.

This clonotype was detected ten times or more. CDR3 nucleotides: TGTGCCAGCAGCTTTGGGACAGGGGAAGGGAATGAGCAGTTCTTC. Translated, it gives CASSFGTGEGNEQFF. This chain uses TRBV7-3 with TRBJ2-1, with 10 nucleotides matching TRBD1. The V gene end was trimmed by 3 bases and the J gene end by 7 bases; junction bases not matched to a gene: 6. The CDR3 covers 15 residues. Germline CDR1 is SGHTA and CDR2 is FQGTGA.

The gene calls are TRBV6-1 and TRBJ1-2; D is unresolved. CDR3 length: 11 amino acids. CDR1 and CDR2 from the germline V gene are MNHNS and SASEGT. With 6 bases removed from V and 3 bases from J, the gap between germline ends came to 5 bases. The CDR3 reads CASREDYGYTF. The DNA for the CDR3 is TGTGCCAGCAGGGAGGACTATGGCTACACCTTC.

This clonotype was seen a handful of times. CDR3 in DNA: TGTGCCACCAGTGATTTGCAAATCGGGGGGCGGCAGTTCTTC. Translating gives CATSDLQIGGRQFF. This chain connects TRBV24-1 to TRBJ2-1, with D possibly being TRBD2 (7 bases). The CDR3 has 14 amino acids. Trimming took 0 bases from V and 12 from J, leaving 14 bases between them. Germline V gene sequence: CDR1 KGHDR, CDR2 SFDVKD.

In its sample, this clonotype was seen many times. V usage is TRBV7-2 and J usage is TRBJ2-3; D may be TRBD1 (5 bases). Per the germline V gene, CDR1 is SGHTA and CDR2 is FQGNSA. V was clipped by 3 bases and J by 0 bases, with 7 bases between them. The CDR3 is made up of 14 amino acids. The CDR3 here is CASSFRQSTDTQYF. DNA for the CDR3: TGTGCCAGCAGCTTCAGACAGAGCACAGATACGCAGTATTTT.

This clonotype was counted between two and nine times. The chain couples TRBV5-4 to TRBJ2-2; D is perhaps TRBD1 or TRBD2 (5 bases each). V dropped 0 bases and J dropped 6 bases, with 12 bases sitting between them. The V gene's germline CDR1 is SGHNT and CDR2 YYREEE (reference sequence). This CDR3 is built from 15 residues. CDR3 nucleotides: TGTGCCAGCAGCTTGGATGCAGGGCGGGCCGGGGAGCTGTTTTTT. It specifies CASSLDAGRAGELFF.

Many counts were recorded for this clonotype. The genes are TRBV15 and TRBJ1-1; D is unclear. Trimming removed 0 bases at V and 1 base at J, with 9 bases between. CDR3 length equals 15 residues. Germline values: CDR1 LNHNV, CDR2 YYDKDF (reference sequence). CDR3 loop: CATSRDRAANTEAFF. For the CDR3, the DNA is TGTGCCACCAGCAGAGATCGCGCAGCGAACACTGAAGCTTTCTTT.

This chain joins TRBV5-6 and TRBJ2-5; 11 nucleotides agree with TRBD2. V lost 4 bases to trimming and J lost 2 bases; unmatched junction nucleotides: 1. CDR1 is SGHDT, CDR2 YYEEEE, per germline. This CDR3 has 14 residues. In DNA, the CDR3 is TGTGCCAGCAGCCGGACTAGCGGGCAAGAGACCCAGTACTTC. Its protein is CASSRTSGQETQYF.

This clonotype was recorded a few times. The CDR3, as DNA: TGTGCCAGCACCAACGGTAGGGACTATGGCTACACCTTC. As protein: CASTNGRDYGYTF. The chain carries TRBV6-2 or TRBV6-3 and TRBJ1-2; D not certain. CDR1 MNHEY and CDR2 SVGEGT come from the germline V gene. The CDR3 runs 13 residues. The ends were cut back, 7 bases at V and 3 bases at J, with 12 bases in the middle.

The chain combines TRBV27 with TRBJ1-5; D remains unclear. The CDR3 consists of 15 residues. Germline V gene data show CDR1 as MNHEY and CDR2 as SMNVEV (reference sequence). V was clipped by 0 bases and J by 6 bases, with 12 bases between them. The CDR3 loop reads CASSLSWPSGQPQHF. The DNA of the CDR3 is TGTGCCAGCAGTTTATCCTGGCCGTCGGGTCAGCCCCAGCATTTT.